One and the same sample provided the 30 T cell receptor beta chains below, sequenced in a study of control samples from healthy donors and cancer patients. Repertoires were generated with immunoSEQ multiplex PCR, while TCRdb's copy carries only in-frame clones and drops some. This repertoire shows 73,000 or so clones, about 90% found once; its top ten account for about 4.2%. The source material was blood. These receptors all come from a woman aged 45 to 65 in good health.

The rearrangement uses TRBV28 and TRBJ1-2; TRBD1 matches 10 bases. This CDR3 region has 15 residues. V lost 4 bases to trimming and J lost 5 bases; unmatched junction nucleotides: 7. Germline V lookup: CDR1 MDHEN, CDR2 SYDVKM. CDR3 bases: TGTGCCAGCAGTTCACCCGGGACAGGGGTGTATGGCTACACCTTC. It is translated as CASSSPGTGVYGYTF.

Comments on this clone: Other DNA sequences from this sample encode an identical CDR3 as well. This sequence joins TRBV30 and TRBJ1-2; perhaps TRBD1 as D (5 bases). CDR1 and CDR2 (germline): GTSNPN, SVGIG (reference sequence). CDR3 length: 15 residues. V shed 4 bases and J shed 6 bases, with 21 bases lying between them. The CDR3 DNA reads TGTGCCTGGACGGGTCGAGCGGGGGGGGAGCATGGCTACACCTTC. This sequence encodes CAWTGRAGGEHGYTF.

The chain has TRBV11-2 and TRBJ1-5; D gene ambiguous. V lost 1 base and J lost 5, with 9 bases in between. The CDR3 covers 14 residues. Germline loops: CDR1 SGHAT, CDR2 FQNNGV. The CDR3 loop reads CASSLVGRDQPQHF. The DNA for the CDR3 is TGTGCCAGCAGCTTAGTTGGCCGAGATCAGCCCCAGCATTTT.

This chain joins TRBV2 and TRBJ2-6, with 9 positions matching TRBD1. Germline CDR1 is SNHLY and CDR2 is FYNNEI. This CDR3 has 15 amino acids. The J segment lost 6 bases and the V segment lost 5 bases, leaving 5 bases of the junction unmatched. The CDR3 region is CASSSGTGLANVLTF. The DNA for the CDR3 is TGTGCCAGCAGTTCCGGGACAGGGTTGGCCAACGTCCTGACTTTC. The entire variable domain, with the rest obtained from reference TRBV2 and TRBJ2-6, is as follows: EPEVTQTPSHQVTQMGQEVILRCVPISNHLYFYWYRQILGQKVEFLVSFYNNEISEKSEIFDDQFSVERPDGSNFTLKIRSTKLEDSAMYFCASSSGTGLANVLTFGAGSRLTVL.

This chain uses TRBV4-2 with TRBJ2-5; 9 positions match TRBD2. With 4 bases clipped from V and 0 bases from J, the junction kept 3 bases outside the gene matches. The germline CDR1 and CDR2 sequences are LGHNA and YNFKEQ. This CDR3 is 15 amino acids long. CDR3 loop: CASSPASGNQETQYF. The CDR3 DNA reads as TGTGCCAGCAGCCCAGCTAGCGGGAACCAAGAGACCCAGTACTTC.

The V and J genes are TRBV15 and TRBJ1-6; 7 bases are a match to TRBD1. The V segment lost 5 bases and the J segment 4 bases; nucleotides outside the gene matches: 5. The germline V gene encodes CDR1 LNHNV and CDR2 YYDKDF (reference sequence). There are 15 residues in the CDR3. DNA for the CDR3: TGTGCCACCAGCTACTCCAGGGGGTATAATTCACCCCTCCACTTT. It specifies CATSYSRGYNSPLHF. The full variable domain, rest sourced from reference TRBV15 and TRBJ1-6, is DAMVIQNPRYQVTQFGKPVTLSCSQTLNHNVMYWYQQKSSQAPKLLFHYYDKDFNNEADTPDNFQSRRPNTSFCFLDIRSPGLGDTAMYLCATSYSRGYNSPLHFGNGTRLTVT.

The chain carries TRBV10-3 and TRBJ1-3; perhaps TRBD1 as D (6 bases). The CDR3 is 16 residues long. Germline lookup yields CDR1 ENHRY and CDR2 SYGVKD. The V end was cut by 6 bases, the J end by 0 bases, with 15 bases between. CDR3 loop: CAIRPRTADSGNTIYF. The CDR3, as DNA: TGTGCCATCAGGCCCCGGACAGCCGACTCTGGAAACACCATATATTTT.

The genes are TRBV27 and TRBJ2-2; 7 bases are shared with TRBD2. This CDR3 is 16 amino acids long. CDR1 is MNHEY, CDR2 SMNVEV, per germline (reference sequence). V gave up 5 bases and J gave up 7 bases; unmatched junction bases: 13. CDR3 coding DNA: TGTGCCAGCAGTAGGTCTCTAGCGGCAACCAGCGGGGAGCTGTTTTTT. Residues: CASSRSLAATSGELFF.

The J gene is TRBJ2-2, the V gene TRBV5-6; D is possibly TRBD2 (6 bases). V lost 3 bases to trimming and J lost 6 bases, with 15 bases between them. CDR3 length: 15 amino acids. Germline V gene data show CDR1 as SGHDT and CDR2 as YYEEEE. The CDR3 nucleotides are TGTGCCAGCAGCTCCTCTCCGGGAGTCCCCGGGGAGCTGTTTTTT. Amino acid sequence: CASSSSPGVPGELFF. Combining the CDR3 with reference TRBV5-6 and TRBJ2-2 gives the whole variable domain DAGVTQSPTHLIKTRGQQVTLRCSPKSGHDTVSWYQQALGQGPQFIFQYYEEEERQRGNFPDRFSGHQFPNYSSELNVNALLLGDSALYLCASSSSPGVPGELFFGEGSRLTVL.

The CDR3 here is CASSRLAGDRNEQFF. CDR3 nucleotide sequence: TGTGCCAGCTCGCGACTAGCGGGAGATCGCAATGAGCAGTTCTTC. The genes are TRBV18 and TRBJ2-1; TRBD2 matches at 12 bases. The junction had 6 bases not matched to a gene; V was cut back by 6 bases and J by 6 bases. Germline V gene data show CDR1 as KGHSH and CDR2 as LQKENI. This CDR3 is built from 15 residues.

The CDR3 DNA sequence: TGTGCCAGCTCACCTCGAAGACTAGCGGGGGGCTACGAGCAGTACTTC. Amino acid sequence: CASSPRRLAGGYEQYF. V is TRBV18 and J is TRBJ2-7; 13 bases map to TRBD2. The trim removed 3 bases at V and 3 bases at J, leaving 5 bases unmatched. This CDR3 has 16 residues. Germline assignment: CDR1 KGHSH and CDR2 LQKENI.

In its sample, this clone was seen once. The chain employs TRBV6-5 and TRBJ1-5; D is undetermined. Germline-derived CDR1 and CDR2 are MNHEY and SVGAGI. Trimming left V 8 bases short and J 3 bases short, with 11 bases between. The CDR3 covers 13 residues. CDR3 sequence: CASGVSDNQPQHF. The CDR3, as DNA: TGTGCCAGCGGGGTTTCCGACAATCAGCCCCAGCATTTT.

The V call is TRBV7-9, the J call TRBJ1-1; the D gene is possibly TRBD1 (6 bases). V lost 3 bases, J lost 2 bases, and 13 bases lay in between. Germline V gene data show CDR1 as SEHNR and CDR2 as FQNEAQ (reference sequence). This CDR3 has 15 residues. The CDR3 coding sequence is TGTGCCAGCAGCTTCACAGGGAAGTCAAACACTGAAGCTTTCTTT. Protein: CASSFTGKSNTEAFF.

The V and J genes are TRBV2 and TRBJ1-2, with TRBD1 matching 7 bases. With V trimmed by 6 bases and J by 0 bases, 7 bases remained unmatched. CDR1 is SNHLY and CDR2 is FYNNEI in the germline V gene. The CDR3 contains 15 residues. The DNA for the CDR3 is TGTGCCAGCAGCCCGACAGGGAACGCTAACTATGGCTACACCTTC. Translated, it gives CASSPTGNANYGYTF. Full variable domain (outside the CDR3, taken from reference TRBV2 and TRBJ1-2): EPEVTQTPSHQVTQMGQEVILRCVPISNHLYFYWYRQILGQKVEFLVSFYNNEISEKSEIFDDQFSVERPDGSNFTLKIRSTKLEDSAMYFCASSPTGNANYGYTFGSGTRLTVV.

The chain couples TRBV28 to TRBJ2-5, with 9 nucleotides matching TRBD1. The V and J ends lost 6 bases and 5 bases, in that order; junction bases with no gene match: 7. Germline-derived CDR1 and CDR2 are MDHEN and SYDVKM. The CDR3 extends over 14 amino acids. The CDR3 loop is CASRLPGQGETQYF. The CDR3 region has the DNA TGTGCCAGCAGGCTTCCGGGACAGGGTGAGACCCAGTACTTC.

This chain uses TRBV24-1 with TRBJ2-3; 11 bases agree with TRBD2. The CDR3 has 17 residues. V dropped 4 bases and J dropped 2; count of bases not matched to a gene: 7. In germline, CDR1 is KGHDR, CDR2 SFDVKD. The CDR3 nucleotides read TGTGCCACCAGTGACCCTGGACTAGCGGGTCACACAGATACGCAGTATTTT. Translating it yields CATSDPGLAGHTDTQYF.

This chain uses TRBV15 with TRBJ2-1; no definite D call. With 4 bases removed from V and 1 base from J, the gap between germline ends came to 11 bases. The germline gives CDR1 LNHNV, CDR2 YYDKDF (reference sequence). CDR3 length: 15 amino acids. The CDR3 DNA reads TGTGCCACCAGCAAATCGGCGGATTCCTACAATGAGCAGTTCTTC. Translating it yields CATSKSADSYNEQFF.

The rearrangement links TRBV5-4 to TRBJ2-3, with 7 bases identical to TRBD1. J lost 1 base, V lost 0 bases, and 8 bases had no gene match. CDR1 is SGHNT and CDR2 is YYREEE in the germline V gene (reference sequence). CDR3 length equals 17 residues. This chain's CDR3 is CASSLGNRGPRTDTQYF. The CDR3 DNA reads TGTGCCAGCAGCTTGGGGAACAGGGGCCCCCGCACAGATACGCAGTATTTT.

The CDR3 DNA follows: TGTGCCAGCAGGCGTCGGCCCCTGGGCAGCACAGATACGCAGTATTTT. This translates into CASRRRPLGSTDTQYF. The chain has TRBV27 and TRBJ2-3; D not resolved. CDR3 length: 16 residues. Germline-derived CDR1 and CDR2 are MNHEY and SMNVEV (reference sequence). V was trimmed by 6 bases and J by 0 bases, leaving 16 bases between them.

The sample holds a few counts of this clone. The gene calls are TRBV20-1 and TRBJ1-3; D is undetermined. CDR3 length: 13 amino acids. The germline gives CDR1 DFQATT, CDR2 SNEGSKA (reference sequence). V lost 3 bases to trimming and J lost 5 bases, with 11 bases between them. Here the CDR3 reads CSASLGSRNTIYF. DNA of the CDR3: TGCAGTGCTAGTCTGGGGTCCAGAAACACCATATATTTT.

This clone was detected only a few times. V gene TRBV2 combines with J gene TRBJ2-7; D remains unclear. The V end was cut by 3 bases, the J end by 3 bases, with 9 bases between. The CDR3 runs to 13 residues. Germline CDR1 is SNHLY and CDR2 is FYNNEI. The CDR3 region is CASSDLVRYEQYF. In DNA, the CDR3 is TGTGCCAGCAGTGACTTGGTCCGCTACGAGCAGTACTTC.

The V call is TRBV2, the J call TRBJ2-5; 8 positions match TRBD1. V lost 5 bases and J lost 7; bases outside the gene matches: 15. There are 16 residues in the CDR3. Germline V gene data show CDR1 as SNHLY and CDR2 as FYNNEI. CDR3 sequence (DNA): TGTGCCAGCAGTCGAACGGCAGGGGGCTCAGGCGGGACCCAGTACTTC. Its protein is CASSRTAGGSGGTQYF.

The chain is built from TRBV9 and TRBJ1-6, with D uncertain. The germline gives CDR1 SGDLS, CDR2 YYNGEE. This CDR3 is built from 14 residues. Between the trimmed V and J ends, which lost 0 bases and 7 bases, there was a span of 8 bases. The CDR3 sequence is CASSVGVTNSPLHF. In DNA form, the CDR3 reads TGTGCCAGCAGCGTAGGTGTCACCAATTCACCCCTCCACTTT.

V and J are TRBV6-6 and TRBJ1-2, with TRBD1 identical over 8 bases. This CDR3 is 15 amino acids long. Germline CDR1 is MNHNY and CDR2 is SVGAGI (reference sequence). The trim removed 7 bases at V and 5 bases at J, leaving 12 bases unmatched. CDR3 sequence (DNA): TGTGCCAGCAATTCCGAGACAGGGGAATCGTATGGCTACACCTTC. It translates to CASNSETGESYGYTF.

The rearrangement uses TRBV7-9 and TRBJ2-7; the D is unclear. Germline values: CDR1 SEHNR, CDR2 FQNEAQ (reference sequence). Trimming removed 1 base from V and 1 base from J, with 8 bases in between. The CDR3 is 14 residues long. The CDR3 loop is CASSLVGRSYEQYF. CDR3 DNA: TGTGCCAGCAGCTTAGTGGGAAGGTCCTACGAGCAGTACTTC.

V and J are TRBV28 and TRBJ1-5, with TRBD1 identical over 8 bases. V lost 8 bases, J lost 6 bases, and 12 bases stayed unmatched. The CDR3 length is 15 residues. The V gene's germline CDR1 is MDHEN and CDR2 SYDVKM. The CDR3 loop is CASRYRDRGSQPQHF. The CDR3 DNA sequence: TGTGCCAGCCGCTACAGAGACAGGGGATCTCAGCCCCAGCATTTT.

The chain employs TRBV7-9 and TRBJ2-7, with 7 nucleotides matching TRBD2. CDR3 length: 14 residues. Trimming at V came to 4 bases and at J to 2 bases, leaving 5 bases not matched to a gene. Germline V gene data show CDR1 as SEHNR and CDR2 as FQNEAQ (reference sequence). CDR3 nucleotide sequence: TGTGCCAGCAGCTCAAGACTAGCACCCTACGAGCAGTACTTC. It translates to CASSSRLAPYEQYF. Full variable domain (remainder filled in from reference TRBV7-9 and TRBJ2-7): DTGVSQNPRHKITKRGQNVTFRCDPISEHNRLYWYRQTLGQGPEFLTYFQNEAQLEKSRLLSDRFSAERPKGSFSTLEIQRTEQGDSAMYLCASSSRLAPYEQYFGPGTRLTVT.

The rearrangement links TRBV6-5 to TRBJ1-1; no clear D gene. Germline lookup yields CDR1 MNHEY and CDR2 SVGAGI. The CDR3 length is 11 residues. The V end lost 8 bases, the J end lost 4 bases, and 8 bases lay between the germline ends. The CDR3 loop reads CASSSVTEAFF. The CDR3 DNA reads TGTGCCAGCTCCTCGGTCACTGAAGCTTTCTTT.

This clone was seen only once. V gene TRBV6-1 combines with J gene TRBJ1-3; tentatively, D is TRBD1 (5 bases). This CDR3 contains 16 residues. The V end was cut by 8 bases, the J end by 8 bases, with 25 bases between. Germline V gene data show CDR1 as MNHNS and CDR2 as SASEGT. CDR3 nucleotides: TGTGCCAGCGGTGCGTGGGGGAGCGGATTAAGGGACACCATATATTTT. Its translation: CASGAWGSGLRDTIYF.

This chain connects TRBV29-1 to TRBJ1-2; 7 bases map to TRBD1. The germline CDR1 and CDR2 sequences are SQVTM and ANQGSEA. The trim removed 6 bases at V and 6 bases at J, leaving 13 bases unmatched. CDR3 length: 14 residues. As DNA, the CDR3 is TGCAGCGTCTACCCTACAGGGGCGGTAAATGGCTACACCTTC. It specifies CSVYPTGAVNGYTF.